Below are 9 T cell receptor beta chains sequenced from a single sample in a study of T cell clonality in common variable immunodeficiency. The repertoire was sequenced with immunoSEQ multiplex PCR; TCRdb's copy has only in-frame clones and lacks some. The profile covers approximately 30,000 clones, none occurring a single time. The sequencing sample was made of peripheral blood mononuclear cells. These TCRs come from a person aged 18 to 70 in good health.

This clone was observed many times. The CDR3 end is not reached by the read, which stops 3 residues before it; the germline J gene fills it in. V gene TRBV10-3 combines with J gene TRBJ1-1; 7 bases line up with TRBD1. Per germline, CDR1 ENHRY and CDR2 SYGVKD. CDR3 length equals 16 residues. V was clipped by 4 bases and J by 4 bases; unmatched bases: 12. The CDR3 region is CAISGLRGRVGTEAFF. Incomplete CDR3 DNA: TGTGCCATCAGTGGGCTAAGGGGGCGAGTCGGCACTGAA.

This clone has a count of ten or more. Read sequence stops 3 residues before the CDR3 end, and the germline J gene provides the missing end. This chain links TRBV11-2 with TRBJ1-6; D not certain. The CDR3 sequence is 12 residues long. Germline CDR1 and CDR2: SGHAT and FQNNGV. Trimming stripped 6 bases from V and 6 bases from J, with 6 bases between. CDR3 bases read: TGTGCCAGCAGTCCCTTTAATTCACCC. Translating it yields CASSPFNSP. The CDR3 reads in full as CASSPFNSPLHF.

This clone was seen many times. Sequencing ends 3 residues short of the CDR3 end; the germline J gene provides the rest. The genes are TRBV20-1 and TRBJ2-1; unclear D gene. This CDR3 has 13 amino acids. V dropped 3 bases and J dropped 6 bases, with 12 bases sitting between them. Germline CDR1 is DFQATT and CDR2 is SNEGSKA (reference sequence). The CDR3 DNA, read in part, is TGCAGTGCTAGTACCGGGTTCCCCAATGAG. It codes for CSASTGFPNE. The whole CDR3 sequence is CSASTGFPNEQFF.

Many counts were recorded for this clone. The read falls 3 residues short of the CDR3 end, and the missing part is taken from the germline J gene. The rearrangement uses TRBV20-1 and TRBJ2-3; D remains ambiguous. The CDR3 sequence is 13 residues long. Trimming took 1 base from V and 1 from J, leaving 6 bases between them. Looked up from germline, CDR1 is DFQATT and CDR2 is SNEGSKA (reference sequence). The CDR3 sequence: CSARGAGTDTQYF. The sequenced part of the CDR3 DNA is TGCAGTGCTAGAGGGGCTGGCACAGATACG.

At least ten counts were recorded for this clone. The CDR3 end falls 3 residues outside the read, so it is completed with the germline J gene. The V gene is TRBV30, the J gene TRBJ1-5, with D possibly TRBD1 on 5 matching bases. The germline V gene encodes CDR1 GTSNPN and CDR2 SVGIG (reference sequence). V was cut by 5 bases and J by 1 base, with 6 bases left in between. The CDR3 covers 12 residues. The CDR3: CAWGHSNQPQHF. CDR3 DNA, as far as it was read: TGTGCCTGGGGACACAGCAATCAGCCC.

The sample holds many counts of this clone. The CDR3 end is not reached by the read, which stops 3 residues before it; the germline J gene fills it in. The chain couples TRBV19 to TRBJ2-2; D is uncertain. CDR1 is LNHDA, CDR2 SQIVND, per germline (reference sequence). V was trimmed by 5 bases and J by 5 bases, leaving 12 bases between them. The CDR3 has 14 residues. The sequenced part of the CDR3 DNA is TGTGCCAGTAGTGCACAACCGAGGACCGGGGAG. This sequence encodes CASSAQPRTGE. The full CDR3 reads CASSAQPRTGELFF.

As regards this clone: The read ends 3 residues before the CDR3 terminus; that terminus is restored from the germline J gene. This chain connects TRBV13 to TRBJ2-7; D is perhaps TRBD2 (6 bases). V lost 6 bases to trimming and J lost 0 bases, with 21 bases between them. Germline CDR1 reads PRHDT; CDR2 reads FYEKMQ (reference sequence). This CDR3 contains 17 residues. The sequenced CDR3 bases are TGTGCCAGCAGATCGACCGGCATCTGGGGGGACTCCTACGAG. This codes for CASRSTGIWGDSYE. The entire CDR3 reads CASRSTGIWGDSYEQYF.

Concerning this clone itself: The read halts 3 residues ahead of the CDR3 end, with the missing end drawn from the germline J gene. This chain connects TRBV11-3 to TRBJ2-7, with D possibly matching TRBD1 (6 bases). The CDR3 spans 15 residues. V lost 5 bases, J lost 2 bases, and 16 bases lay in between. Germline V lookup: CDR1 SGHNT, CDR2 YENEEA. Partial CDR3 DNA: TGTGCCAGCAGCCTCTCCGGGACACGTGCCTACGAG. It encodes CASSLSGTRAYE. The whole CDR3 sequence reads CASSLSGTRAYEQYF. The full variable domain, completed using reference TRBV11-3 and TRBJ2-7, is EAGVVQSPRYKIIEKKQPVAFWCNPISGHNTLYWYLQNLGQGPELLIRYENEEAVDDSQLPKDRFSAERLKGVDSTLKIQPAELGDSAVYLCASSLSGTRAYEQYFGPGTRLTVT.

Comments on this clone: The CDR3 end lies 3 residues beyond the end of the read and is filled in from the germline J gene. The rearrangement links TRBV2 to TRBJ2-1; the D gene is possibly TRBD2 (6 bases). The CDR3 has 13 residues. Germline V gene data show CDR1 as SNHLY and CDR2 as FYNNEI. Trimming cost V 7 bases and J 6 bases, with 13 bases left between them. CDR3 protein: CASKEETSNEQFF. The sequenced part of the CDR3 DNA is TGTGCCAGCAAAGAAGAGACTAGCAATGAG.